This T cell receptor (beta chain) was identified during a study of cytomegalovirus exposure and HLA in healthy donors. General observations from the study: Available immune exposure information was restricted to CMV serostatus only. According to a later analysis, most TCR beta chains associated with CMV appeared HLA-restricted.

For this clone: Its antigen is still unknown.

The PCR employed 60 Vbeta primers together with 13 Jbeta primers. Authors' data handling: The authors later counted 65 million to 80 million unique TCR beta chains, 9 million to 12 million of them shared. The protocol was immunoSEQ multiplex PCR, while the TCRdb copy is restricted to in-frame clones and leaves out a portion. The V and J calls and the clone size are those of that table, but D and trimming were determined from the DNA. The sample lists about 100,000 clones; 82% were seen once. Source material: PBMCs. The source of this sequence is a man between 25 and 39 years old in good health and CMV-seropositive.

Written as DNA, the CDR3 is TGCGCCAGCAGCGGATTACTAGCGGGGGGGCTGAGAGAGACCCAGTACTTC. This codes for CASSGLLAGGLRETQYF. The chain recombines TRBV5-1 with TRBJ2-5; 13 bases map to TRBD2. The germline CDR1 and CDR2 sequences are SGHRS and YFSETQ. V lost 4 bases and J lost 4; bases outside the gene matches: 10. The CDR3 totals 17 residues.